This T cell receptor beta chain came from a study of cytomegalovirus exposure and HLA in healthy donors. On the study more broadly: From 190 million or so T cells, an earlier analysis saw around 120 million unique TCR beta sequences. Whole-study findings and limits: The authors judged a highly shared variant cluster likely a sequencing artifact.

V dropped 1 base and J dropped 6 bases, with 10 bases sitting between them. Germline assignment: CDR1 GTSNPN and CDR2 SVGIG (reference sequence). The CDR3 extends over 12 amino acids. Notes on this clone: Its antigen is still unknown.

The PCR ran on 60 Vbeta and 13 Jbeta primers. Data came from immunoSEQ multiplex PCR; TCRdb stores just in-frame clones and leaves some out. The data contain approximately 37,000 clones, approximately 79% of them singletons. The sample consisted of PBMCs. This TCR derives from a woman aged 18-29 years in good health and CMV-seropositive. This chain joins TRBV30 and TRBJ2-7, with D unclear. CDR3 sequence (DNA): TGTGCCTGGAGTGCCAGCAGGCTCGAGCAGTACTTC. Its protein is CAWSASRLEQYF.